The following is a T cell receptor (beta chain) sequence with its context. As yet, its antigen is unknown. This sample was included in a study of T-cell memory formation after mild COVID-19. About the research overall: The TCR clusters were mostly specific to one donor. The study, taken as a whole, reports: The main location of contracting CD4+ clones was CM and EM, and that of contracting CD8+ clones was EMRA. Some SARS-CoV-2-responding clones were already detected in memory before infection. Clones contracting over day 15 to 85 were CD4/CD8 balanced, with later expanders leaning CD4+.

Germline V gives CDR1 SGHRS, CDR2 YFSETQ. The CDR3 consists of 16 residues. The J segment lost 9 bases and the V segment lost 4 bases, leaving 15 bases of the junction unmatched. TCRdb re-derived calls from the 5' RACE reads in MiXCR, one entry per CDR3 protein. In the table there are roughly 180,000 distinct CDR3 sequences, 11% of which are singletons. This TCR came from a man between 18 and 35 years old who had mild COVID-19 (a few samples of this study predate the infection). Cell type and time point are not known. The genes are TRBV5-1 and TRBJ2-1; 8 bases map to TRBD1. Sample: PBMCs or a T cell subset sorted from them (not recorded which). CDR3 in amino acids: CASSPQPGTGSTEQFF. The CDR3 nucleotides read TGCGCCAGCAGCCCCCAGCCCGGGACAGGTTCGACTGAGCAGTTCTTC. The full variable domain, its missing parts supplied by reference TRBV5-1 and TRBJ2-1, is KAGVTQTPRYLIKTRGQQVTLSCSPISGHRSVSWYQQTPGQGLQFLFEYFSETQRNKGNFPGRFSGRQFSNSRSEMNVSTLELGDSALYLCASSPQPGTGSTEQFFGPGTRLTVL.